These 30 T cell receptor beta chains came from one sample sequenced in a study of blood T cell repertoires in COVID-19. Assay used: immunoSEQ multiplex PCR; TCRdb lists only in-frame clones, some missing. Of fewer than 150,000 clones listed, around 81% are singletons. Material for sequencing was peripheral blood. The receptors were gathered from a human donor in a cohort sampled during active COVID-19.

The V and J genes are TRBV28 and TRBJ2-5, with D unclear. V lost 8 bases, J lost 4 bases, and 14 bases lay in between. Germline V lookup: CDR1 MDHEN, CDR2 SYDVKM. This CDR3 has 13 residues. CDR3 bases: TGTGCCAGCGCTACCGACATTGTAGAGACCCAGTACTTC. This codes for CASATDIVETQYF.

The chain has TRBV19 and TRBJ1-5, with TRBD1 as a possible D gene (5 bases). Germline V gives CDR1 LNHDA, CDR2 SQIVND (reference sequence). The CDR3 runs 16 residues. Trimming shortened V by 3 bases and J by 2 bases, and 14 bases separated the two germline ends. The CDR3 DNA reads TGTGCCAGTAGTATGGGCAGGGCAGGAGGCAATCAGCCCCAGCATTTT. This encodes CASSMGRAGGNQPQHF.

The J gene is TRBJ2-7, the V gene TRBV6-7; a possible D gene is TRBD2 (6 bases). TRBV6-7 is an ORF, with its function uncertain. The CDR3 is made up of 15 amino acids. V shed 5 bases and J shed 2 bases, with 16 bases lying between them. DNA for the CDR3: TGTGCCAGCAGTCACGTACTAGCCATGACCTACGAGCAGTACTTC. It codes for CASSHVLAMTYEQYF.

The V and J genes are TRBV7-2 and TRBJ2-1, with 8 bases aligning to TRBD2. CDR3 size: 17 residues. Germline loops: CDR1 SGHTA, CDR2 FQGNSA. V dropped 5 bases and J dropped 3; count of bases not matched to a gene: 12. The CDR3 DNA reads TGTGCCAGCAGCGTAAGACAGCGGGGGTCTTACTACAATGAGCAGTTCTTC. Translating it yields CASSVRQRGSYYNEQFF.

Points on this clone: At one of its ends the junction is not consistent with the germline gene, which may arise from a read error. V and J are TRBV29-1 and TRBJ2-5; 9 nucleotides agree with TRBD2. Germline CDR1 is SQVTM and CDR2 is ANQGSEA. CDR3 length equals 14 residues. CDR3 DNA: TGCAGCGGGGCCCCCAGCGGGGGGCAAGCGACCCAGTACTTC. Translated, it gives CSGAPSGGQATQYF.

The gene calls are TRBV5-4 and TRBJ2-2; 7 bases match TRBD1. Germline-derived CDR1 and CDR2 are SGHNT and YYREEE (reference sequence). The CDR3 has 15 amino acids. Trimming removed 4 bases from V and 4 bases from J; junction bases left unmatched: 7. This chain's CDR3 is CASSLDRVGTGELFF. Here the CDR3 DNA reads TGTGCCAGCAGCCTTGACAGGGTGGGCACCGGGGAGCTGTTTTTT.

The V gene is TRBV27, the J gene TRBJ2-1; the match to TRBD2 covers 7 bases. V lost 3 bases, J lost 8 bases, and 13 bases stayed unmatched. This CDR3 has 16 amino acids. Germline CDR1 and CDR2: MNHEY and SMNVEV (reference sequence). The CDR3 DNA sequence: TGTGCCAGCAGTTTTGGGGGGGACTCCCTTGGGGATGAGCAGTTCTTC. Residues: CASSFGGDSLGDEQFF.

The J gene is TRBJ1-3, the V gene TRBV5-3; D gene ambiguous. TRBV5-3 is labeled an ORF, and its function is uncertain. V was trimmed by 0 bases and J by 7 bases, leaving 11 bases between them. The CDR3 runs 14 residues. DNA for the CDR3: TGTGCCAGAAGCTTGGGGGTGGGAGGGAACACCATATATTTT. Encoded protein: CARSLGVGGNTIYF.

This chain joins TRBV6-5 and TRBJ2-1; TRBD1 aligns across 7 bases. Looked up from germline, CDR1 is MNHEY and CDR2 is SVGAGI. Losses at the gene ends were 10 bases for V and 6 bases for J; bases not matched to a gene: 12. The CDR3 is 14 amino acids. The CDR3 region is CATRRDRILNEQFF. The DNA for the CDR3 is TGTGCCACCCGCCGGGACAGAATACTCAATGAGCAGTTCTTC.

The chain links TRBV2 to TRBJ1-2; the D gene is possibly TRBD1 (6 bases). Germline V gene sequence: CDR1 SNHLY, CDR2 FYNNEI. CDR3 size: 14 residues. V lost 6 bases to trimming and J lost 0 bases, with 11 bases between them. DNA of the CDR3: TGTGCCAGCAGCGAACAGGGTGCTAACTATGGCTACACCTTC. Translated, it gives CASSEQGANYGYTF.

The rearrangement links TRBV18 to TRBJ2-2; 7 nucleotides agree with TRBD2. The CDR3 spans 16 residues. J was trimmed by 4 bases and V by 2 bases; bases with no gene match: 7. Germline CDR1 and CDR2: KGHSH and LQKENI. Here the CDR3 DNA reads TGTGCCAGCTCACCAACGTCTAGCGGTGCCACCGGGGAGCTGTTTTTT. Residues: CASSPTSSGATGELFF.

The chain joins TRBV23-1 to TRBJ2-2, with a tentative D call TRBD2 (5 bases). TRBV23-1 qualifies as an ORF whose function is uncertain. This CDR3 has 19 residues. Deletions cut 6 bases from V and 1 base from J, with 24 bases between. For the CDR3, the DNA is TGCGCCAGCAGACACGTCGAAGGTCAGCGGTCCTTGAACACCGGGGAGCTGTTTTTT. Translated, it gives CASRHVEGQRSLNTGELFF.

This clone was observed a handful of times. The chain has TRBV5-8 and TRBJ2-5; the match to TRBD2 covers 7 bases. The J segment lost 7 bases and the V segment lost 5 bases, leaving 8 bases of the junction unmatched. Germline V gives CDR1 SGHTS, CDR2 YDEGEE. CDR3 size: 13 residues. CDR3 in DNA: TGTGCCAGCAGTCCCGGGACTATCGGGACCCAGTACTTC. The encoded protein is CASSPGTIGTQYF.

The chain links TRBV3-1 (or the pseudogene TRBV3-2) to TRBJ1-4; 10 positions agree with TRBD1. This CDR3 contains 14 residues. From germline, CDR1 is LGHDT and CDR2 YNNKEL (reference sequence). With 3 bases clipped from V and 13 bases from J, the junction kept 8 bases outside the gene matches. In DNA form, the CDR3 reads TGTGCCAGCAGCCAGGGCCGGGACAGGGGTCGACTGTTTTTT. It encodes CASSQGRDRGRLFF.

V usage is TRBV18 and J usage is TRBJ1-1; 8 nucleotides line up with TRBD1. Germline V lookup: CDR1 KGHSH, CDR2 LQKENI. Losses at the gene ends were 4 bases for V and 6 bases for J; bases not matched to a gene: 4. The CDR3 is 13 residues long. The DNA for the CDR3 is TGTGCCAGCTCACTTGACAGGGGCGCTGAAGCTTTCTTT. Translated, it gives CASSLDRGAEAFF. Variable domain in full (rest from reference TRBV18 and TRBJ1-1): NAGVMQNPRHLVRRRGQEARLRCSPMKGHSHVYWYRQLPEEGLKFMVYLQKENIIDESGMPKERFSAEFPKEGPSILRIQQVVRGDSAAYFCASSLDRGAEAFFGQGTRLTVV.

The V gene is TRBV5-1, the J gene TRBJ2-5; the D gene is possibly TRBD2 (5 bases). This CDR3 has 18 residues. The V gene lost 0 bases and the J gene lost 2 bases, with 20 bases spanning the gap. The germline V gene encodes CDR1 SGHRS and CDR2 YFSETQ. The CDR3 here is CASSLGGTPASGQETQYF. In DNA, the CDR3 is TGCGCCAGCAGCTTGGGGGGAACCCCGGCGTCGGGACAAGAGACCCAGTACTTC.

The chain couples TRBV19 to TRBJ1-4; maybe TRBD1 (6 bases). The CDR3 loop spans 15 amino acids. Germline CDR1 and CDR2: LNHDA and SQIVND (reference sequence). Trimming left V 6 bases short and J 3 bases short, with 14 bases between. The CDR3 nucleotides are TGTGCCAGTAGGGAACAGGGAATTCCTAATGAAAAACTGTTTTTT. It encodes CASREQGIPNEKLFF. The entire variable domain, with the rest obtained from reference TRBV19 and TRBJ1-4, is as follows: DGGITQSPKYLFRKEGQNVTLSCEQNLNHDAMYWYRQDPGQGLRLIYYSQIVNDFQKGDIAEGYSVSREKKESFPLTVTSAQKNPTAFYLCASREQGIPNEKLFFGSGTQLSVL.

As DNA, the CDR3 is TGTGCCAGCTCTCTCCGGACAGGGGGGAACACTGAAGCTTTCTTT. Residues: CASSLRTGGNTEAFF. V is TRBV18 and J is TRBJ1-1; 10 bases map to TRBD1. The CDR3 loop spans 15 amino acids. Trimming took 6 bases from V and 1 from J; bases not matched to a gene: 5. Germline CDR1 is KGHSH and CDR2 is LQKENI.

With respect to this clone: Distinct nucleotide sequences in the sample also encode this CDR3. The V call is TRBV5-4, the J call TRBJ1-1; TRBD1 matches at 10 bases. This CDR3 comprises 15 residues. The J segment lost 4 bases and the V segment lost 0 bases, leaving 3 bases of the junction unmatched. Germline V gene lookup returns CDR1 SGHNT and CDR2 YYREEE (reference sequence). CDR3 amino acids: CASSLGQGAGTEAFF. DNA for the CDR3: TGTGCCAGCAGCTTGGGACAGGGGGCGGGCACTGAAGCTTTCTTT.

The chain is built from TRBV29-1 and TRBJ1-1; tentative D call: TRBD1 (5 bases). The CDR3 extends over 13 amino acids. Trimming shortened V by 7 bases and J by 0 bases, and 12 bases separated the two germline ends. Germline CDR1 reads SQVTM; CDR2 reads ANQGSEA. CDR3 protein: CSARRDMNTEAFF. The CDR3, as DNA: TGCAGCGCACGCAGGGATATGAACACTGAAGCTTTCTTT.

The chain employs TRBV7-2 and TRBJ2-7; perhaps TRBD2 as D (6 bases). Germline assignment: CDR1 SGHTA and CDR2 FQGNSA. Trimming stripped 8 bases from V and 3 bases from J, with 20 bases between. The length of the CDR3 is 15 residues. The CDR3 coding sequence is TGTGCCAGCCTCAAGCGGAGGGGTTTGGTCTACGAGCAGTACTTC. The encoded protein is CASLKRRGLVYEQYF.

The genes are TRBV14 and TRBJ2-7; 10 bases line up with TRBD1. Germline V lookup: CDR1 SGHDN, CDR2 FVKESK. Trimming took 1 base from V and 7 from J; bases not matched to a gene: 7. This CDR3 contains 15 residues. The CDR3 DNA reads TGTGCCAGCAGCCAAGTTCGGGGACAGGGGAGGGAGCAGTACTTC. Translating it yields CASSQVRGQGREQYF.

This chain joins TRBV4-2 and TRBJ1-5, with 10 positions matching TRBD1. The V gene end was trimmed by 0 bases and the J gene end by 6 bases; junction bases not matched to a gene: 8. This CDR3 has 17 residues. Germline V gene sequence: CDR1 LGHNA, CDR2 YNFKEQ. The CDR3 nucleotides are TGTGCCAGCAGCCAAGACCTTCGGACAGGGGGTCTTCAGCCCCAGCATTTT. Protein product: CASSQDLRTGGLQPQHF.

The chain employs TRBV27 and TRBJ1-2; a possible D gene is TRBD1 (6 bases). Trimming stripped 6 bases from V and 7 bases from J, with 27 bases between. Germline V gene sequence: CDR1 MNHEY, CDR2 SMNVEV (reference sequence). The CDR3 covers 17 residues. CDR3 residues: CASSPGPGTLYRGGYTF. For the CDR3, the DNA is TGTGCCAGCAGCCCAGGTCCAGGGACACTCTATAGGGGTGGCTACACCTTC.

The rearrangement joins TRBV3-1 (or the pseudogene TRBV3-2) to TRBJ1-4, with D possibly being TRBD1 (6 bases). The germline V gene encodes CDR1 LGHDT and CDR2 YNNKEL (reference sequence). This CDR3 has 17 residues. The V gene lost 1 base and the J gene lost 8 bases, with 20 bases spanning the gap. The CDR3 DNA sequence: TGTGCCAGCAGCCAAGCCCCCCTACAGGGAATCGAAGAAAAACTGTTTTTT. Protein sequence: CASSQAPLQGIEEKLFF.

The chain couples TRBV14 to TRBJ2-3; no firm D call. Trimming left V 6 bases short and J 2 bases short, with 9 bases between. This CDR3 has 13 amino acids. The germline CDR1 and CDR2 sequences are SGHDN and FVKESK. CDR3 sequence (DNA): TGTGCCAGCAGTCCACTAAACACAGATACGCAGTATTTT. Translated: CASSPLNTDTQYF. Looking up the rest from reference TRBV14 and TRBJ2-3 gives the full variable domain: EAGVTQFPSHSVIEKGQTVTLRCDPISGHDNLYWYRRVMGKEIKFLLHFVKESKQDESGMPNNRFLAERTGGTYSTLKVQPAELEDSGVYFCASSPLNTDTQYFGPGTRLTVL.

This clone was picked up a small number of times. In DNA, the CDR3 is TGTGCCAGCAGTTCCTTCCTCAGGGGCGCCCAGCATTTT. It specifies CASSSFLRGAQHF. This rearrangement joins TRBV27 to TRBJ1-5; a possible D gene is TRBD1 (6 bases). V was cut by 4 bases and J by 11 bases, with 15 bases left in between. The CDR3 has 13 residues. The V gene's germline CDR1 is MNHEY and CDR2 SMNVEV (reference sequence).

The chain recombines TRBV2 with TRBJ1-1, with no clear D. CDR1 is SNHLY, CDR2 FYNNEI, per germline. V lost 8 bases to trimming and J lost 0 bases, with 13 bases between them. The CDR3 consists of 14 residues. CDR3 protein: CASLMEAMNTEAFF. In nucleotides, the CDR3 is TGTGCCAGCCTAATGGAGGCGATGAACACTGAAGCTTTCTTT.

CDR3 protein: CASSPDGRAAEAFF. The CDR3 DNA reads as TGTGCCAGCAGCCCCGATGGCAGGGCGGCTGAAGCTTTCTTT. The chain uses TRBV6-2 or TRBV6-3 and TRBJ1-1; the D gene is possibly TRBD1 (5 bases). The CDR3 spans 14 residues. Trimming removed 6 bases at V and 6 bases at J, with 17 bases between. CDR1 is MNHEY, CDR2 SVGEGT, per germline.

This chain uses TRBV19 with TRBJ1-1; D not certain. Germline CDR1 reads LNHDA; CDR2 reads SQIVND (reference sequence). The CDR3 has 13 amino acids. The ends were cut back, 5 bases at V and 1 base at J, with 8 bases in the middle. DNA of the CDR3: TGTGCCAGTAGTGTGAGTAAGAACACTGAAGCTTTCTTT. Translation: CASSVSKNTEAFF.